Listed here are 28 T cell receptor beta chains from one sample, sequenced in a study of shared clonotypes between healthy human individuals. Terminally differentiated effector memory CD45RA+ cells were excluded from the naive CD8 cells, which were CD45RO-negative and positively selected for CCR7. Here immunoSEQ multiplex PCR was the method, and the copy in TCRdb shows in-frame clones only, minus some. The data show under 1 million clones, with about 92% seen just once and around 24% held by the top ten. Sequenced input: naive CD8+ T cells sorted from blood. The origin of the receptors is a man aged 25 to 40 in good health.

Of note for this clone: The same CDR3 also results from other DNA sequences found in this sample. The genes are TRBV4-3 and TRBJ2-1; 8 bases match TRBD2. The CDR3 length is 16 residues. CDR1 LGHNA and CDR2 YSLEER come from the germline V gene. V was pared by 0 bases and J by 0 bases, with 1 base of the junction left unmatched. The CDR3 sequence: CASSQESGSSYNEQFF. DNA for the CDR3: TGCGCCAGCAGCCAAGAAAGCGGGAGCTCCTACAATGAGCAGTTCTTC.

In this sample, this clone turned up once. This chain joins TRBV11-2 and TRBJ2-6; D ambiguous. The CDR3 has 14 amino acids. Trimming removed 6 bases at V and 2 bases at J, with 8 bases between. Looked up from germline, CDR1 is SGHAT and CDR2 is FQNNGV. The CDR3 DNA reads as TGTGCCAGCAGTCCCCTGCCTGGGGCCAACGTCCTGACTTTC. It encodes CASSPLPGANVLTF. Complete variable domain (other parts from reference TRBV11-2 and TRBJ2-6): EAGVAQSPRYKIIEKRQSVAFWCNPISGHATLYWYQQILGQGPKLLIQFQNNGVVDDSQLPKDRFSAERLKGVDSTLKIQPAKLEDSAVYLCASSPLPGANVLTFGAGSRLTVL.

For this clone: The same CDR3 also results from other DNA sequences found in this sample. The chain links TRBV16 to TRBJ1-1; TRBD1 might be the D (6 bases). CDR3 length: 13 amino acids. Germline loops: CDR1 KGHSY, CDR2 FQNENV. The V and J ends lost 3 bases and 5 bases respectively, with 10 bases between them. CDR3 DNA: TGTGCCAGCAGCCAGTTACAGGGAACTGAAGCTTTCTTT. It codes for CASSQLQGTEAFF.

The V and J genes are TRBV5-5 and TRBJ2-1; TRBD1 might be the D (6 bases). CDR1 and CDR2 from the germline V gene are SGHKS and YYEKEE (reference sequence). V shed 2 bases and J shed 7 bases, with 22 bases lying between them. The length of the CDR3 is 17 residues. CDR3 residues: CASSLSVAGAVLNEQFF. CDR3 in DNA: TGTGCCAGCAGCTTAAGCGTGGCAGGGGCAGTTCTGAATGAGCAGTTCTTC. The full variable domain, completed using reference TRBV5-5 and TRBJ2-1, is DAGVTQSPTHLIKTRGQQVTLRCSPISGHKSVSWYQQVLGQGPQFIFQYYEKEERGRGNFPDRFSARQFPNYSSELNVNALLLGDSALYLCASSLSVAGAVLNEQFFGPGTRLTVL.

The V gene is TRBV2, the J gene TRBJ2-7; 8 bases are a match to TRBD1. This CDR3 has 14 residues. Unmatched junction bases numbered 5, after V lost 4 bases and J lost 3 bases. In germline, CDR1 is SNHLY, CDR2 FYNNEI. In DNA, the CDR3 is TGTGCCAGCAGTGTTTACAGGGGGGACTACGAGCAGTACTTC. It translates to CASSVYRGDYEQYF.

V gene TRBV7-9 combines with J gene TRBJ2-1, with a weak D call TRBD1 (6 bases). V shed 8 bases and J shed 3 bases, with 17 bases lying between them. The CDR3 covers 15 residues. CDR1 is SEHNR, CDR2 FQNEAQ, per germline (reference sequence). The DNA of the CDR3 is TGTGCCAGCGGTGTCGGGACATTTGACTACAATGAGCAGTTCTTC. Encoded protein: CASGVGTFDYNEQFF. Combining the CDR3 with reference TRBV7-9 and TRBJ2-1 gives the whole variable domain DTGVSQNPRHKITKRGQNVTFRCDPISEHNRLYWYRQTLGQGPEFLTYFQNEAQLEKSRLLSDRFSAERPKGSFSTLEIQRTEQGDSAMYLCASGVGTFDYNEQFFGPGTRLTVL.

This sequence joins TRBV7-6 and TRBJ2-1; 10 bases fit TRBD2. Germline V CDR1 and CDR2: SGHVS, FNYEAQ. Trimming took 10 bases from V and 6 from J; bases not matched to a gene: 9. The CDR3 has 14 residues. The CDR3 here is CATKTSGSSNEQFF. The CDR3, as DNA: TGTGCCACAAAGACTAGCGGGTCCAGCAATGAGCAGTTCTTC.

The chain employs TRBV10-3 and TRBJ1-1; tentatively, D is TRBD1 (5 bases). Trimming removed 4 bases from V and 3 bases from J, with 6 bases in between. The CDR3 length is 12 residues. CDR1 and CDR2 (germline): ENHRY, SYGVKD. CDR3 in amino acids: CAISGGDTEAFF. CDR3 DNA: TGTGCCATCAGTGGGGGGGACACTGAAGCTTTCTTT.

J is TRBJ2-7 and V is TRBV27; TRBD2 might be the D (7 bases). The CDR3 runs to 14 residues. V lost 2 bases and J lost 7, with 15 bases in between. Germline V CDR1 and CDR2: MNHEY, SMNVEV (reference sequence). DNA for the CDR3: TGTGCCAGCAGTTTAAAGGGGGGGGGCGGGGAGCAGTACTTC. Amino acid sequence: CASSLKGGGGEQYF.

This clone appeared once. V gene TRBV4-3 combines with J gene TRBJ2-7, with D maybe TRBD1 (5 bases). Trimming cost V 1 base and J 3 bases, with 16 bases left between them. CDR1 is LGHNA, CDR2 YSLEER, per germline. CDR3 length equals 16 residues. CDR3 in amino acids: CASSQGPGRTNYEQYF. The DNA for the CDR3 is TGCGCCAGCAGCCAAGGCCCCGGACGGACAAACTACGAGCAGTACTTC.

The sample holds a few counts of this clone. The same CDR3 arises from other DNA sequences in this sample as well. The gene calls are TRBV27 and TRBJ2-1; D is ambiguous. V lost 1 base and J 5 bases, leaving 0 bases between the germline ends. The germline V gene encodes CDR1 MNHEY and CDR2 SMNVEV (reference sequence). CDR3 length: 11 amino acids. The CDR3 DNA sequence: TGTGCCAGCAGTTTATACAATGAGCAGTTCTTC. It specifies CASSLYNEQFF.

The V and J genes are TRBV10-3 and TRBJ2-7; 12 bases map to TRBD2. The ends lost 8 bases at V and 6 bases at J; junction bases unmatched: 8. The CDR3 runs to 14 residues. Germline CDR1 ENHRY, CDR2 SYGVKD. Here the CDR3 reads CAIGSTSGSREQYF. In nucleotides, the CDR3 is TGTGCCATCGGGTCGACTAGCGGGAGCCGCGAGCAGTACTTC.

The V gene is TRBV5-1, the J gene TRBJ2-2, with TRBD2 matching over 9 bases. Germline V gene lookup returns CDR1 SGHRS and CDR2 YFSETQ. Germline trimming cut 0 bases from V and 2 bases from J; bases unmatched to any gene: 11. The CDR3 is 19 residues long. The CDR3 is CASSLGRLNSGRNTGELFF. DNA for the CDR3: TGCGCCAGCAGCTTGGGTCGTTTGAATAGCGGGAGAAACACCGGGGAGCTGTTTTTT.

This clone occurred a few times. The chain has TRBV5-6 and TRBJ2-1, with a weak D call TRBD1 (5 bases). Per the germline V gene, CDR1 is SGHDT and CDR2 is YYEEEE. This CDR3 has 17 residues. Trimming took off 7 bases at V and 0 bases at J, with 20 bases between the two ends. CDR3 nucleotide sequence: TGTGCCAGCTCAGTCATAACCCGGACAAGCTCCTACAATGAGCAGTTCTTC. It codes for CASSVITRTSSYNEQFF.

The rearrangement joins TRBV28 to TRBJ2-7; no definite D call. The CDR3 runs to 13 residues. Germline lookup yields CDR1 MDHEN and CDR2 SYDVKM. Trimming left V 4 bases short and J 1 base short, with 8 bases between. The CDR3 protein is CASSSVGSYEQYF. The CDR3 DNA reads as TGTGCCAGCAGTTCTGTGGGTTCCTACGAGCAGTACTTC.

A few counts support this clone. The J gene is TRBJ2-7, the V gene TRBV27; the match to TRBD2 covers 8 bases. CDR3 length: 15 amino acids. Germline CDR1 reads MNHEY; CDR2 reads SMNVEV (reference sequence). The ends lost 0 bases at V and 5 bases at J; junction bases unmatched: 6. The CDR3: CASSLSRGALDEQYF. CDR3 coding DNA: TGTGCCAGCAGTTTATCGCGGGGGGCCTTGGACGAGCAGTACTTC.

As DNA, the CDR3 is TGCAGCGGCACTAGGCTTAGCTCCTACAATGAGCAGTTCTTC. Its protein is CSGTRLSSYNEQFF. The chain joins TRBV29-1 to TRBJ2-1; the D gene is possibly TRBD2 (5 bases). Germline values: CDR1 SQVTM, CDR2 ANQGSEA. The CDR3 length is 14 residues. Trimming shortened V by 7 bases and J by 0 bases, and 13 bases separated the two germline ends.

The V call is TRBV7-9, the J call TRBJ1-3; D not certain. V was trimmed by 1 base and J by 1 base, leaving 11 bases between them. Looked up from germline, CDR1 is SEHNR and CDR2 is FQNEAQ (reference sequence). The CDR3 extends over 16 amino acids. The CDR3 DNA follows: TGTGCCAGCAGCTTAGTTTCCGCGGGATCTGGAAACACCATATATTTT. Amino acid sequence: CASSLVSAGSGNTIYF.

As for this clone: Other DNA sequences in this specimen translate into the identical CDR3. The V call is TRBV10-3, the J call TRBJ2-1; D may correspond to TRBD1 or TRBD2 (5 bases each). V gave up 2 bases and J gave up 0 bases, with 8 bases separating them. CDR1 is ENHRY, CDR2 SYGVKD, per germline. This CDR3 spans 15 amino acids. The CDR3 DNA reads TGTGCCATCAGTGAGGGGGGAAGCTCCTACAATGAGCAGTTCTTC. Translation gives CAISEGGSSYNEQFF.

V gene TRBV29-1 combines with J gene TRBJ1-1; 9 bases fit TRBD1. The CDR3 runs to 14 residues. The J segment lost 11 bases and the V segment lost 3 bases, leaving 13 bases of the junction unmatched. Germline CDR1 reads SQVTM; CDR2 reads ANQGSEA. CDR3 region: CSVDADHDRGAAFF. The CDR3 coding sequence is TGCAGCGTTGATGCGGACCATGACAGGGGGGCGGCTTTCTTT.

This clone has only one observation. The V call is TRBV5-4, the J call TRBJ2-1; D not certain. Germline lookup yields CDR1 SGHNT and CDR2 YYREEE (reference sequence). With 2 bases removed from V and 8 bases from J, the gap between germline ends came to 5 bases. The CDR3 has 11 residues. The CDR3 region has the DNA TGTGCCAGCAGCTTTTGGGATGAGCAGTTCTTC. Translation: CASSFWDEQFF.

CDR3 amino acids: CASRSGYTDTQYF. The CDR3 coding sequence is TGTGCCAGCAGGAGCGGGTACACAGATACGCAGTATTTT. This chain connects TRBV2 to TRBJ2-3, with D possibly matching TRBD2 (6 bases). V was shortened by 6 bases and J by 2 bases, with 9 bases between the two germline ends. Germline V gene sequence: CDR1 SNHLY, CDR2 FYNNEI. This CDR3 has 13 amino acids.

This rearrangement joins TRBV19 to TRBJ1-1; D ambiguous. Germline V gives CDR1 LNHDA, CDR2 SQIVND (reference sequence). Trimming shortened V by 1 base and J by 1 base, and 7 bases separated the two germline ends. The length of the CDR3 is 14 residues. DNA for the CDR3: TGTGCCAGTAGTATAGGGTCGGGGAACACTGAAGCTTTCTTT. Its protein is CASSIGSGNTEAFF.

CDR3: CASSASNPNTQYF. Here the CDR3 DNA reads TGTGCCAGCAGCGCCTCGAATCCAAATACGCAGTATTTT. This chain uses TRBV7-9 with TRBJ2-3; D unresolved. Trimming took off 5 bases at V and 7 bases at J, with 13 bases between the two ends. CDR3 length equals 13 residues. Germline V gives CDR1 SEHNR, CDR2 FQNEAQ (reference sequence).

J is TRBJ2-1 and V is TRBV27; a possible D gene is TRBD1 (5 bases). Germline CDR1 reads MNHEY; CDR2 reads SMNVEV (reference sequence). The germline V and J ends were trimmed by 4 bases and 6 bases, with 10 bases remaining between them. The CDR3 loop spans 13 amino acids. In nucleotides, the CDR3 is TGTGCCAGCAGTTCTTATCAGGGCAATGAGCAGTTCTTC. Translation gives CASSSYQGNEQFF.

On this clone: A read error may produce the germline difference seen at one junction end. The rearrangement joins TRBV9 to TRBJ1-1; D call uncertain. This CDR3 contains 14 residues. Germline CDR1 is SGDLS and CDR2 is YYNGEE. This CDR3 is CASSVSRLNTEAFF. The CDR3 DNA reads as TGTGCCAGCAGCGTATCGAGACTGAATACTGAAGCTTTCTTT.

V and J are TRBV7-7 and TRBJ2-1; the D gene could be TRBD1 or TRBD2 (5 bases each). Germline lookup yields CDR1 SSHAT and CDR2 FNYEAQ (reference sequence). V was shortened by 5 bases and J by 0 bases, with 14 bases between the two germline ends. The CDR3 has 16 residues. In nucleotides, the CDR3 is TGTGCCAGCAGCCGAGGGGTCCCAGGCTCCTACAATGAGCAGTTCTTC. Protein sequence: CASSRGVPGSYNEQFF. Looking up the rest from reference TRBV7-7 and TRBJ2-1 gives the full variable domain: GAGVSQSPRYKVTKRGQDVTLRCDPISSHATLYWYQQALGQGPEFLTYFNYEAQPDKSGLPSDRFSAERPEGSISTLTIQRTEQRDSAMYRCASSRGVPGSYNEQFFGPGTRLTVL.

Many counts were recorded for this clone. This sequence joins TRBV6-1 and TRBJ1-4, with 8 bases that match TRBD1. J gave up 4 bases and V 4 bases, and 5 bases lay outside the gene matches. Looked up from germline, CDR1 is MNHNS and CDR2 is SASEGT. CDR3 length: 15 amino acids. CDR3 bases: TGTGCCAGCAGTGTAGGACAGGGCGGTAATGAAAAACTGTTTTTT. It codes for CASSVGQGGNEKLFF.